This T cell receptor (beta chain) derives from a study of blood T cell repertoires in COVID-19. Turning to the study itself: The United States, Italy and Spain were the sources of the acute and convalescent COVID-19 samples. PBMCs, B-cell-depleted T cells, or T cells provided the cDNA or gDNA that made up the material.

Per the germline V gene, CDR1 is LGHNT and CDR2 is FRNRAP. Trimming took 7 bases from V and 2 from J, leaving 15 bases between them. The CDR3 has 15 residues. In the original analysis: Reference gene primers were amplified, and this amplification served to estimate nucleated cell counts. Sequencing used immunoSEQ multiplex PCR; TCRdb keeps in-frame clones, though not all of them. That table gives V, J and clone size, and the DNA gave D and trimming. The repertoire includes a few hundred thousand clones, 85% of them detected once, and roughly 3.4% sits in the top ten. The sequence was obtained from a woman between 18 and 29 years old with acute or convalescent COVID-19. The V gene is TRBV12-5, the J gene TRBJ1-5; D uncertain. The specimen was peripheral blood. In DNA form, the CDR3 reads TGTGCTAGTGCCAAAGCCAACGGTGGCAATCAGCCCCAGCATTTT. It translates to CASAKANGGNQPQHF.